Below, 17 T cell receptor beta chains from the same sample are listed, as sequenced in a study of control samples from healthy donors and cancer patients. Method: immunoSEQ multiplex PCR; TCRdb's copy keeps in-frame clones and lacks some. Counted here are 150,000 to 200,000 clones, around 91% occurring once; the ten biggest clones make up 1.2% to 1.5%. The sample taken for sequencing was blood. These receptors all come from a woman aged 45 to 65 in good health.

This chain joins TRBV27 and TRBJ1-1; perhaps TRBD1 as D (5 bases). V was clipped by 0 bases and J by 5 bases, with 16 bases between them. Per the germline V gene, CDR1 is MNHEY and CDR2 is SMNVEV (reference sequence). This CDR3 is built from 16 residues. The CDR3 loop reads CASSLSIAGLRTEAFF. CDR3 nucleotides: TGTGCCAGCAGTTTATCGATAGCAGGGTTGAGAACTGAAGCTTTCTTT.

V gene TRBV28 combines with J gene TRBJ2-1; D is unclear. This CDR3 region has 11 residues. V was trimmed by 6 bases and J by 14 bases, leaving 14 bases between them. Germline CDR1 and CDR2: MDHEN and SYDVKM. DNA for the CDR3: TGTGCCAGCAGCCAGGACGGCCCCGAGTTCTTC. Protein sequence: CASSQDGPEFF.

This clone was seen only once. The rearrangement links TRBV18 to TRBJ1-4, with D uncertain. CDR3 length: 16 amino acids. Trimming left V 0 bases short and J 8 bases short, with 16 bases between. Germline CDR1 is KGHSH and CDR2 is LQKENI. CDR3 residues: CASSPPSLRVGEKLFF. CDR3 coding DNA: TGTGCCAGCTCACCACCCTCGTTAAGGGTCGGAGAAAAACTGTTTTTT.

This chain links TRBV30 with TRBJ2-7, with D perhaps matching TRBD2 (5 bases). CDR1 and CDR2 (germline): GTSNPN, SVGIG (reference sequence). This CDR3 is 15 amino acids long. Trimming took 0 bases from V and 2 from J, leaving 14 bases between them. Here the CDR3 reads CAWSVQRRHTYEQYF. The CDR3 DNA reads TGTGCCTGGAGTGTACAGCGGCGGCACACCTACGAGCAGTACTTC.

The chain joins TRBV19 to TRBJ1-4; D is perhaps TRBD1 (6 bases). The V and J ends lost 5 bases and 5 bases respectively, with 15 bases between them. CDR3 length: 15 residues. The germline V gene encodes CDR1 LNHDA and CDR2 SQIVND (reference sequence). In DNA form, the CDR3 reads TGTGCCAGTAGTTCCCAAGGACAGCAGAATGAAAAACTGTTTTTT. Translated: CASSSQGQQNEKLFF. Combining the CDR3 with reference TRBV19 and TRBJ1-4 gives the whole variable domain DGGITQSPKYLFRKEGQNVTLSCEQNLNHDAMYWYRQDPGQGLRLIYYSQIVNDFQKGDIAEGYSVSREKKESFPLTVTSAQKNPTAFYLCASSSQGQQNEKLFFGSGTQLSVL.

This clone was observed a handful of times. The CDR3 DNA sequence: TGTGCCAGCAGCCCATCCTCCCCCGGGACCGTCTCTGGAAACACCATATATTTT. This sequence encodes CASSPSSPGTVSGNTIYF. This rearrangement joins TRBV9 to TRBJ1-3, with D tentatively TRBD1 (5 bases). The CDR3 contains 18 residues. From germline, CDR1 is SGDLS and CDR2 YYNGEE. Trimming took off 4 bases at V and 0 bases at J, with 20 bases between the two ends.

V usage is TRBV6-1 and J usage is TRBJ1-6, with a tentative D call TRBD1 (5 bases). This CDR3 spans 14 amino acids. CDR1 is MNHNS, CDR2 SASEGT, per germline. V was pared by 3 bases and J by 6 bases, with 9 bases between. CDR3 region: CASSDGTRNSPLHF. CDR3 DNA: TGTGCCAGCAGTGACGGGACTCGTAATTCACCCCTCCACTTT.

The V gene is TRBV7-9, the J gene TRBJ1-1; 11 nucleotides line up with TRBD1. Germline V gene lookup returns CDR1 SEHNR and CDR2 FQNEAQ (reference sequence). Germline trimming cut 5 bases from V and 3 bases from J; bases unmatched to any gene: 2. The CDR3 is 14 amino acids. Here the CDR3 reads CASSRDRGDTEAFF. In nucleotides, the CDR3 is TGTGCCAGCAGCCGGGACAGGGGGGACACTGAAGCTTTCTTT.

This chain links TRBV18 with TRBJ1-2; D is perhaps TRBD1 (5 bases). This CDR3 is built from 15 residues. In germline, CDR1 is KGHSH, CDR2 LQKENI. V lost 5 bases and J lost 0, with 13 bases in between. The CDR3 DNA sequence: TGTGCCAGCTCAGCAACAGGCTTAGCTAACTATGGCTACACCTTC. Residues: CASSATGLANYGYTF.

The table lists this clone with a count of one. The J gene is TRBJ1-6, the V gene TRBV7-9; the D gene is possibly TRBD1 (6 bases). Germline V gene data show CDR1 as SEHNR and CDR2 as FQNEAQ (reference sequence). CDR3 length: 17 amino acids. The ends were cut back, 1 base at V and 10 bases at J, with 20 bases in the middle. The CDR3 spells CASSLVVHRATESPLHF. CDR3 DNA: TGTGCCAGCAGCTTAGTAGTACACAGGGCTACGGAATCACCCCTCCACTTT.

V usage is TRBV5-1 and J usage is TRBJ2-2; the match to TRBD1 covers 12 bases. The J segment lost 6 bases and the V segment lost 7 bases, leaving 22 bases of the junction unmatched. The CDR3 sequence is 20 residues long. Germline loops: CDR1 SGHRS, CDR2 YFSETQ. This chain's CDR3 is CASPDGTGGNWVREPGELFF. CDR3 DNA: TGCGCCAGCCCAGACGGGACAGGGGGCAATTGGGTGCGGGAGCCCGGGGAGCTGTTTTTT.

The CDR3 spells CASSRTSGGSTDTQYF. CDR3 nucleotides: TGCGCCAGCAGCCGGACTAGCGGGGGGAGCACAGATACGCAGTATTTT. This rearrangement joins TRBV4-1 to TRBJ2-3; 14 nucleotides match TRBD2. This CDR3 is 16 amino acids long. Per germline, CDR1 MGHRA and CDR2 YSYEKL. V gave up 4 bases and J gave up 0 bases; unmatched junction bases: 0.

This clone was observed a single time. V usage is TRBV13 and J usage is TRBJ2-1; D perhaps matches TRBD1 (5 bases). Germline V gene lookup returns CDR1 PRHDT and CDR2 FYEKMQ (reference sequence). Trimming took off 1 base at V and 2 bases at J, with 12 bases between the two ends. This CDR3 is 16 amino acids long. The CDR3 DNA sequence: TGTGCCAGCAGCTTAGAGGCAGGGCGTACCTACAATGAGCAGTTCTTC. Translating it yields CASSLEAGRTYNEQFF. Based on the CDR3 plus reference TRBV13 and TRBJ2-1, the full variable domain is AAGVIQSPRHLIKEKRETATLKCYPIPRHDTVYWYQQGPGQDPQFLISFYEKMQSDKGSIPDRFSAQQFSDYHSELNMSSLELGDSALYFCASSLEAGRTYNEQFFGPGTRLTVL.

The chain recombines TRBV4-1 with TRBJ1-2; D might be TRBD1 (5 bases). CDR1 MGHRA and CDR2 YSYEKL come from the germline V gene. This CDR3 region has 15 residues. V lost 4 bases to trimming and J lost 4 bases, with 16 bases between them. Here the CDR3 reads CASSPQAGTVYGYTF. CDR3 coding DNA: TGCGCCAGCAGCCCCCAGGCTGGGACGGTCTATGGCTACACCTTC.

V and J are TRBV24-1 and TRBJ1-2, with D tentatively TRBD1 (5 bases). The germline V gene has CDR1 KGHDR and CDR2 SFDVKD. This CDR3 contains 18 residues. The V end was cut by 3 bases, the J end by 2 bases, with 21 bases between. The CDR3 spells CATSDTRQSSLKNYGYTF. CDR3 in DNA: TGTGCCACCAGTGATACGCGACAGAGTAGCCTAAAGAACTATGGCTACACCTTC.

This chain links TRBV30 with TRBJ2-7, with 7 bases fitting TRBD1. CDR3 length equals 14 residues. Germline V gene data show CDR1 as GTSNPN and CDR2 as SVGIG (reference sequence). Losses at the gene ends were 7 bases for V and 2 bases for J; bases not matched to a gene: 11. This CDR3 is CASYYPGGPYEQYF. The CDR3 region has the DNA TGTGCCTCTTATTACCCAGGGGGTCCCTACGAGCAGTACTTC.

The rearrangement joins TRBV6-1 to TRBJ1-1; D uncertain. Per germline, CDR1 MNHNS and CDR2 SASEGT. The CDR3 spans 14 residues. Trimming stripped 1 base from V and 1 base from J, with 7 bases between. CDR3 sequence reads: CASSEGKGNTEAFF. Written as DNA, the CDR3 is TGTGCCAGCAGTGAAGGGAAAGGGAACACTGAAGCTTTCTTT.